A selection of T cell receptor beta chains follows, all from one sample in a study of T cell changes during pregnancy in multiple sclerosis. The protocol was immunoSEQ multiplex PCR, while the TCRdb copy is restricted to in-frame clones and leaves out a portion. The sample has approximately 45,000 clones, 92% seen once. This specimen consisted of CD4+ T cells from peripheral blood mononuclear cells, obtained in the first trimester of pregnancy. These receptors originate from a female donor with multiple sclerosis, enrolled in a pregnancy study. The CDR3 runs from the conserved cysteine through the conserved F or W. Each record gives: J gene, clone size, D gene, V gene, CDR3 DNA, CDR3 protein. A D gene is named only where the DNA matches it firmly. Expanded clones get a size class; other rows say once, few or many, or leave the size out.

J: TRBJ2-7
size: once
D: TRBD2
V: TRBV5-4
DNA: TGTGCCAGCAGCCCATCACGGACTAGCGGCTCCTACGAGCAGTACTTC
CDR3: CASSPSRTSGSYEQYF

J: TRBJ1-2
size: once
D: NA
V: TRBV19
DNA: TGTGCCAGTAGTATCGCGGCAGGGACTCACTATGGCTACACCTTC
CDR3: CASSIAAGTHYGYTF

J: TRBJ1-1
size: NA
D: NA
V: TRBV11-2
DNA: TGTGCCAGCAGCCCGAGACCGGACAGAATGAACACTGAAGCTTTCTTT
CDR3: CASSPRPDRMNTEAFF

J: TRBJ2-7
size: NA
D: NA
V: TRBV18
DNA: TGTGCCAGCTCACCGAGCTCCTACGAGCAGTACTTC
CDR3: CASSPSSYEQYF

J: TRBJ1-3
size: NA
D: NA
V: TRBV6-5
DNA: TGTGCCAGCAGCCCCGGCGGACAATCTGGAAACACCATATATTTT
CDR3: CASSPGGQSGNTIYF

J: TRBJ1-5
size: NA
D: NA
V: TRBV19
DNA: TGTGCCAGTAATGGGAGAGTGGGCAATCAGCCCCAGCATTTT
CDR3: CASNGRVGNQPQHF

J: TRBJ1-5
size: NA
D: TRBD1
V: TRBV2
DNA: TGTGCCACCCGGGACAGCTTAAATCAGCCCCAGCATTTT
CDR3: CATRDSLNQPQHF

J: TRBJ1-2
size: few
D: NA
V: TRBV6-6
DNA: TGTGCCAGCAGTTACCTGGGGCTGGGAGGTGGCTACACCTTC
CDR3: CASSYLGLGGGYTF

J: TRBJ1-4
size: NA
D: NA
V: TRBV28
DNA: TGTGCCAGCAGTCAGACGGGGGTAAAACTGTTTTTT
CDR3: CASSQTGVKLFF

J: TRBJ1-2
size: NA
D: TRBD1
V: TRBV5-6
DNA: TGTGCCAGCAGCTTGGGGCCCTCGGCAGGGGGGTCGGACTATGGCTACACCTTC
CDR3: CASSLGPSAGGSDYGYTF

J: TRBJ2-1
size: NA
D: TRBD1
V: TRBV29-1
DNA: TGCAGCGCCAGGGGGACAACCAATAACAATGAGCAGTTCTTC
CDR3: CSARGTTNNNEQFF

J: TRBJ1-4
size: NA
D: NA
V: TRBV27
DNA: TGTGCCAGCAGTTTCAATGGGGCTCGTGAAAAACTGTTTTTT
CDR3: CASSFNGAREKLFF

J: TRBJ2-1
size: NA
D: NA
V: TRBV7-6
DNA: TGTGCCAGCAGCGCCCGCCGAGGGGGGGACAATGAGCAGTTCTTC
CDR3: CASSARRGGDNEQFF

J: TRBJ2-5
size: NA
D: NA
V: TRBV28
DNA: TGTGCCAGCAGTTCGTTACGGGTGGGAGCTAACCAAGAGACCCAGTACTTC
CDR3: CASSSLRVGANQETQYF

J: TRBJ2-1
size: NA
D: NA
V: TRBV27
DNA: TGTGCCAGCAGTTTGGGGAGCCTCTCCTACAATGAGCAGTTCTTC
CDR3: CASSLGSLSYNEQFF

J: TRBJ2-5
size: NA
D: TRBD2
V: TRBV19
DNA: TGTGCCAGTAGTATTTGGCTAGCGGAGCCTTTCGGGGTGACCCAGTACTTC
CDR3: CASSIWLAEPFGVTQYF

J: TRBJ1-6
size: NA
D: NA
V: TRBV2
DNA: TGTGCCAGCAGTGAGGACATAGGACATTCACCCCTCCACTTT
CDR3: CASSEDIGHSPLHF

J: TRBJ1-1
size: NA
D: TRBD1
V: TRBV30
DNA: TGTGCCTGGAGTGCCCATGGGACAGGGGAAACTGAAGCTTTCTTT
CDR3: CAWSAHGTGETEAFF

J: TRBJ1-5
size: NA
D: TRBD1
V: TRBV27
DNA: TGTGCCAGCAGTACCCAGGGGGCGCATCAGCCCCAGCATTTT
CDR3: CASSTQGAHQPQHF

J: TRBJ2-1
size: NA
D: TRBD2
V: TRBV11-3
DNA: TGTGCCAGCAGCTTAGGCGCGATAGCGGGAGGCAACAATGAGCAGTTCTTC
CDR3: CASSLGAIAGGNNEQFF

J: TRBJ2-1
size: once
D: NA
V: TRBV5-1
DNA: TGCGCCAGCACGGAACAGACTAGTCATCTTGGAGAGCAGTTCTTC
CDR3: CASTEQTSHLGEQFF

J: TRBJ2-2
size: NA
D: TRBD1
V: TRBV9
DNA: TGTGCCAGCTCCCGGGCAGGGACAGGGGGCTTCGGGGAGCTGTTTTTT
CDR3: CASSRAGTGGFGELFF